A single sample gave rise to the 12 T cell receptor beta chains below, sequenced in a study of T cell changes during pregnancy in multiple sclerosis. Produced via immunoSEQ multiplex PCR; TCRdb's table is partial and in-frame only. This table holds 25,000 to 30,000 clones, 80% to 95% found once. Specimen: CD8+ T cells from peripheral blood mononuclear cells, collected before pregnancy. The receptor source for this set is a female donor with multiple sclerosis, enrolled in a pregnancy study.

The chain recombines TRBV6-5 with TRBJ2-7, with TRBD1 as a possible D gene (5 bases). CDR1 and CDR2 (germline): MNHEY, SVGAGI. The CDR3 runs to 14 residues. The ends were cut back, 0 bases at V and 3 bases at J, with 9 bases in the middle. The CDR3 region has the DNA TGTGCCAGCAGTTACTCGGAACAGGACTACGAGCAGTACTTC. Its protein is CASSYSEQDYEQYF.

The chain has TRBV28 and TRBJ2-7; 8 bases align to TRBD1. With V trimmed by 4 bases and J by 2 bases, 4 bases remained unmatched. The CDR3 is made up of 14 amino acids. Per the germline V gene, CDR1 is MDHEN and CDR2 is SYDVKM. The CDR3 DNA reads as TGTGCCAGCAGTTGGACAGGGCCAACCTACGAGCAGTACTTC. The encoded protein is CASSWTGPTYEQYF.

The V call is TRBV7-9, the J call TRBJ2-7; possibly TRBD2 for D (6 bases). V gave up 5 bases and J gave up 4 bases, with 12 bases separating them. The germline V gene encodes CDR1 SEHNR and CDR2 FQNEAQ (reference sequence). The CDR3 is 13 amino acids. CDR3 bases: TGTGCCAGCAGCCCAGTGGGGGGATACGAGCAGTACTTC. This codes for CASSPVGGYEQYF.

The J gene is TRBJ1-4, the V gene TRBV7-9; D is undetermined. The V and J ends lost 1 base and 8 bases respectively, with 11 bases between them. Germline V lookup: CDR1 SEHNR, CDR2 FQNEAQ (reference sequence). The CDR3 loop spans 14 amino acids. CDR3 protein: CASSLEMAGEKLFF. The CDR3 region has the DNA TGTGCCAGCAGCTTAGAGATGGCGGGGGAAAAACTGTTTTTT. Looking up the rest from reference TRBV7-9 and TRBJ1-4 gives the full variable domain: DTGVSQNPRHKITKRGQNVTFRCDPISEHNRLYWYRQTLGQGPEFLTYFQNEAQLEKSRLLSDRFSAERPKGSFSTLEIQRTEQGDSAMYLCASSLEMAGEKLFFGSGTQLSVL.

This chain joins TRBV19 and TRBJ2-2, with D possibly being TRBD2 (6 bases). The germline CDR1 and CDR2 sequences are LNHDA and SQIVND (reference sequence). This CDR3 has 16 amino acids. V gave up 8 bases and J gave up 1 base, with 17 bases separating them. The CDR3 coding sequence is TGTGCCAGTGAGATCGGAAGCGGGCTGAACACCGGGGAGCTGTTTTTT. Its protein product is CASEIGSGLNTGELFF.

The rearrangement links TRBV19 to TRBJ2-5; tentatively, D is TRBD2 (5 bases). The CDR3 is made up of 15 amino acids. Germline CDR1 and CDR2: LNHDA and SQIVND (reference sequence). With 7 bases removed from V and 5 bases from J, the gap between germline ends came to 20 bases. The CDR3 nucleotides read TGTGCCAGTACCCCCCGCATCGGAGGTCGCGAGACCCAGTACTTC. It is translated as CASTPRIGGRETQYF.

The V gene is TRBV13, the J gene TRBJ2-1; TRBD2 agrees at 8 bases. V trimming: 4 bases; J trimming: 9 bases; junction bases outside the gene matches: 5. This CDR3 is built from 13 residues. Germline loops: CDR1 PRHDT, CDR2 FYEKMQ (reference sequence). The CDR3 region has the DNA TGTGCCAGCAGCTGGGGGACTAGTAGTGAGCAGTTCTTC. This encodes CASSWGTSSEQFF. The whole variable domain, filled in from reference TRBV13 and TRBJ2-1, reads AAGVIQSPRHLIKEKRETATLKCYPIPRHDTVYWYQQGPGQDPQFLISFYEKMQSDKGSIPDRFSAQQFSDYHSELNMSSLELGDSALYFCASSWGTSSEQFFGPGTRLTVL.

The chain joins TRBV19 to TRBJ2-7; D perhaps matches TRBD2 (7 bases). Trimming took off 4 bases at V and 6 bases at J, with 16 bases between the two ends. The CDR3 is made up of 14 amino acids. Germline assignment: CDR1 LNHDA and CDR2 SQIVND (reference sequence). The CDR3 DNA reads TGTGCCAGTAGTAGCTGGCGGGGGCTGGGCGAGCAGTACTTC. This encodes CASSSWRGLGEQYF.

J is TRBJ2-2 and V is TRBV5-6, with TRBD1 as a possible D gene (6 bases). CDR1 and CDR2 (germline): SGHDT, YYEEEE. V was clipped by 4 bases and J by 1 base, with 11 bases between them. This CDR3 contains 15 residues. DNA of the CDR3: TGTGCCAGCAGCAGGGGGTCGGTGAACACCGGGGAGCTGTTTTTT. Amino acid sequence: CASSRGSVNTGELFF.

This clone was found once. V is TRBV4-1 and J is TRBJ2-4; the D gene is possibly TRBD2 (5 bases). V was cut by 4 bases and J by 3 bases, with 10 bases left in between. The CDR3 covers 14 residues. From germline, CDR1 is MGHRA and CDR2 YSYEKL. The CDR3 region has the DNA TGCGCCAGCAGCCCAGGACTGCTCAAAAACATTCAGTACTTC. Protein product: CASSPGLLKNIQYF.

The sample holds one count of this clone. The chain has TRBV5-4 and TRBJ2-2; possibly TRBD2 for D (5 bases). The germline V gene encodes CDR1 SGHNT and CDR2 YYREEE (reference sequence). The CDR3 contains 16 residues. V lost 0 bases and J lost 2, with 11 bases in between. CDR3 nucleotides: TGTGCCAGCAGCTTGGGTTCCACTAGTAACACCGGGGAGCTGTTTTTT. Its protein product is CASSLGSTSNTGELFF.

The rearrangement uses TRBV19 and TRBJ2-1; 11 bases align to TRBD1. With V trimmed by 6 bases and J by 5 bases, 6 bases remained unmatched. CDR3 length: 15 amino acids. Germline values: CDR1 LNHDA, CDR2 SQIVND (reference sequence). The CDR3 is CASSWRTGGHNEQFF. The CDR3 region has the DNA TGTGCCAGTAGCTGGCGGACAGGGGGCCACAATGAGCAGTTCTTC.